The clone carrying this TCR beta chain was seen more than once but under ten times. Its matching antigen is unknown. The time point is: persistent/refractory GD, antithyroid drugs over 5 years with positive TRAb. PBMC RNA was the source of the TCR library. To make TCR beta libraries, researchers used iRepertoire HTBI primers and Arm-PCR of CDR3 regions. TCRdb redid the calling of the multiplex PCR reads with MiXCR, one entry per CDR3 protein. This sample has under 350,000 distinct CDR3 sequences, with 20% to 25% found just once. This specimen belongs to a study of regulatory T cells in long-lasting Graves disease. The overall study: Those with persistent Graves' disease had received antithyroid drugs for over 5 years with positive TSH receptor antibodies. General observations from the study: Relative to newly diagnosed Graves' patients, persistent ones had lower TCR diversity.

Trimming stripped 4 bases from V and 7 bases from J, with 11 bases between. The CDR3 contains 14 residues. Germline values: CDR1 MDHEN, CDR2 SYDVKM. The sequencing here drew on peripheral blood mononuclear cells (PBMCs), taken when the disease was refractory, from a patient treated with antithyroid drugs. V usage is TRBV28 and J usage is TRBJ1-6; no definite D call. The sequence derives from a female donor with Graves disease. The CDR3 region is CASSSGVTNSPLHF. In DNA, the CDR3 is TGTGCCAGCAGTTCAGGCGTTACGAATTCACCCCTCCACTTT.